This record covers a single T cell receptor (beta chain). Its antigen is not identified. Terminally differentiated effector memory CD45RA+ cells were left out of the naive CD8 fraction, which was CD45RO-negative and positively selected for CCR7. The germline V and J ends were trimmed by 5 bases and 4 bases, with 12 bases remaining between them. The CDR3 is 13 residues long. Germline V gene lookup returns CDR1 SGHVS and CDR2 FQNEAQ. For every subset, genomic DNA was evenly distributed across several immunoSEQ plates. The data were produced by immunoSEQ multiplex PCR, yet TCRdb's version contains in-frame clones alone and is incomplete. Of around 2.1 million clones listed, 93% were seen once; the top ten hold approximately 1.7%. This sample stems from a study of shared clonotypes between healthy human individuals. Findings and caveats of the study: Approximately 5% was the fraction of naive CD4 clonotypes found shared across a few donors.

This chain uses TRBV7-8 with TRBJ2-7; D gene unclear. Sequencing was done on a sample of naive CD8+ T cells from PBMCs. The sequence was collected from a man aged 18-30 years in good health. Some clones in this sample may be carry-over from other donors' samples. Here the CDR3 DNA reads TGTGCCAGCAGCGAATCTCCCGGATACGAGCAGTACTTC. This translates into CASSESPGYEQYF.